These 24 T cell receptor beta chains were all obtained from the same sample, sequenced in a study of blood T cell repertoires in COVID-19. TCRdb's table, derived via immunoSEQ multiplex PCR, lists solely in-frame clones and lacks some. Among roughly 100,000 clones, around nine tenths were seen once, and the ten largest hold around 3%. Sequenced input: peripheral blood. All receptors come from a man in his fifties with active or convalescent COVID-19.

The genes are TRBV10-2 and TRBJ2-5; D is unresolved. Germline CDR1 and CDR2: WSHSY and SAAADI. V shed 4 bases and J shed 1 base, with 10 bases lying between them. This CDR3 has 14 residues. The CDR3 DNA sequence: TGCGCCAGCAGTGTATTGGGCAGCCAAGAGACCCAGTACTTC. It yields the protein CASSVLGSQETQYF.

V usage is TRBV5-4 and J usage is TRBJ2-3; D is possibly TRBD2 (5 bases). The CDR3 has 15 amino acids. The germline V gene encodes CDR1 SGHNT and CDR2 YYREEE (reference sequence). Trimming shortened V by 4 bases and J by 3 bases, and 15 bases separated the two germline ends. The chain's CDR3 is CASSELVSGTDTQYF. In DNA form, the CDR3 reads TGTGCCAGCAGCGAGCTAGTTTCGGGGACAGATACGCAGTATTTT.

In its sample, this clone was seen once. V is TRBV3-1 (or the pseudogene TRBV3-2) and J is TRBJ2-7; 8 positions match TRBD1. The V gene's germline CDR1 is LGHDT and CDR2 YNNKEL (reference sequence). The CDR3 loop spans 15 amino acids. The J segment lost 7 bases and the V segment lost 1 base, leaving 9 bases of the junction unmatched. The CDR3: CASSQALQGVGEQYF. The CDR3 DNA is TGTGCCAGCAGCCAAGCTCTACAGGGGGTTGGAGAGCAGTACTTC.

This clone came up a few times. This specimen includes other DNA sequences encoding the same CDR3. The chain couples TRBV5-1 to TRBJ2-1; 8 bases map to TRBD1. The CDR3 is made up of 14 amino acids. CDR1 is SGHRS, CDR2 YFSETQ, per germline. With 0 bases clipped from V and 6 bases from J, the junction kept 2 bases outside the gene matches. The CDR3 bases are TGCGCCAGCAGCTTGGGACAGGGGTTCAATGAGCAGTTCTTC. Translating it yields CASSLGQGFNEQFF. The variable domain in full, with the rest retrieved from reference TRBV5-1 and TRBJ2-1, is KAGVTQTPRYLIKTRGQQVTLSCSPISGHRSVSWYQQTPGQGLQFLFEYFSETQRNKGNFPGRFSGRQFSNSRSEMNVSTLELGDSALYLCASSLGQGFNEQFFGPGTRLTVL.

This clone was observed once. The rearrangement uses TRBV28 and TRBJ1-1, with 9 bases aligning to TRBD1. CDR3 length: 17 amino acids. J was trimmed by 3 bases and V by 4 bases; bases with no gene match: 12. The germline gives CDR1 MDHEN, CDR2 SYDVKM. This CDR3 is CASSSTRDRDQDTEAFF. The CDR3 DNA reads TGTGCCAGCAGTTCTACCCGGGACAGGGATCAAGACACTGAAGCTTTCTTT.

In DNA, the CDR3 is TGTGCCATCAGCTTCGGACAGGGGGGTTCACCCCTCCACTTT. It specifies CAISFGQGGSPLHF. The V and J genes are TRBV10-3 and TRBJ1-6; 10 bases align to TRBD1. This CDR3 has 14 amino acids. Germline trimming cut 6 bases from V and 9 bases from J; bases unmatched to any gene: 5. The germline V gene has CDR1 ENHRY and CDR2 SYGVKD.

The chain combines TRBV29-1 with TRBJ1-2, with D hard to call. Germline V gene data show CDR1 as SQVTM and CDR2 as ANQGSEA. The CDR3 sequence is 12 residues long. Trimming stripped 6 bases from V and 4 bases from J, with 12 bases between. CDR3 DNA sequence: TGCAGCGTCCAGACTGGAACCTATGGCTACACCTTC. Protein sequence: CSVQTGTYGYTF.

This clone appeared a few times. The chain combines TRBV5-8 with TRBJ2-2, with D tentatively TRBD1 (5 bases). The V gene lost 4 bases and the J gene lost 3 bases, with 10 bases spanning the gap. In germline, CDR1 is SGHTS, CDR2 YDEGEE. CDR3 size: 14 residues. As DNA, the CDR3 is TGTGCCAGCAGCGGATCCAGGGACACCGGGGAGCTGTTTTTT. The encoded protein is CASSGSRDTGELFF.

This chain connects TRBV14 to TRBJ2-7; possibly TRBD1 for D (5 bases). CDR1 and CDR2 from the germline V gene are SGHDN and FVKESK. The CDR3 contains 14 residues. The V and J ends lost 0 bases and 6 bases respectively, with 12 bases between them. CDR3 bases: TGTGCCAGCAGCCAAGATGGGCAGGGTTCCGAGCAGTACTTC. This sequence encodes CASSQDGQGSEQYF.

The CDR3 DNA follows: TGTGCCAGCAGACCGACAGGGGGCGGCTATGGCTACACCTTC. It translates to CASRPTGGGYGYTF. V usage is TRBV28 and J usage is TRBJ1-2; 10 positions agree with TRBD1. This CDR3 region has 14 residues. Germline-derived CDR1 and CDR2 are MDHEN and SYDVKM. V was pared by 6 bases and J by 4 bases, with 5 bases of the junction left unmatched.

The genes are TRBV29-1 and TRBJ2-5; the D gene is possibly TRBD2 (5 bases). CDR3 length equals 11 residues. The germline V gene encodes CDR1 SQVTM and CDR2 ANQGSEA. V was pared by 7 bases and J by 2 bases, with 8 bases between. The CDR3 sequence: CSERTQETQYF. CDR3 DNA sequence: TGCAGCGAACGGACTCAAGAGACCCAGTACTTC. Full variable domain (rest looked up from reference TRBV29-1 and TRBJ2-5): SAVISQKPSRDICQRGTSLTIQCQVDSQVTMMFWYRQQPGQSLTLIATANQGSEATYESGFVIDKFPISRPNLTFSTLTVSNMSPEDSSIYLCSERTQETQYFGPGTRLLVL.

J is TRBJ2-3 and V is TRBV7-2, with D uncertain. The CDR3 consists of 16 residues. The germline V gene encodes CDR1 SGHTA and CDR2 FQGNSA. V lost 5 bases and J lost 0, with 15 bases in between. The CDR3 DNA reads as TGTGCCAGCAGCGCCTTTAGCACGCGCAGCACAGATACGCAGTATTTT. Translating gives CASSAFSTRSTDTQYF.

The rearrangement joins TRBV10-3 to TRBJ2-3; 14 bases align to TRBD2. Germline CDR1 is ENHRY and CDR2 is SYGVKD. The CDR3 consists of 17 residues. Losses at the gene ends were 1 base for V and 1 base for J; bases not matched to a gene: 1. The CDR3 DNA reads TGTGCCATCAGTGAGTTGGGACTAGCGGGGGGCACAGATACGCAGTATTTT. As protein: CAISELGLAGGTDTQYF.

The chain uses TRBV5-1 and TRBJ1-1; 7 positions match TRBD1. The J segment lost 6 bases and the V segment lost 1 base, leaving 6 bases of the junction unmatched. Germline values: CDR1 SGHRS, CDR2 YFSETQ. The CDR3 has 14 residues. In nucleotides, the CDR3 is TGCGCCAGCAGCTTGACAGGGGCTTCGGCTGAAGCTTTCTTT. It codes for CASSLTGASAEAFF. Full variable domain (remainder filled in from reference TRBV5-1 and TRBJ1-1): KAGVTQTPRYLIKTRGQQVTLSCSPISGHRSVSWYQQTPGQGLQFLFEYFSETQRNKGNFPGRFSGRQFSNSRSEMNVSTLELGDSALYLCASSLTGASAEAFFGQGTRLTVV.

V gene TRBV5-1 combines with J gene TRBJ1-1, with 7 bases lining up with TRBD1. The CDR3 is 15 residues long. CDR1 is SGHRS, CDR2 YFSETQ, per germline. V was clipped by 3 bases and J by 7 bases; unmatched bases: 12. The CDR3 DNA is TGCGCCAGCAGCTCTCAGGGGGGCCCGTCGGGTGAAGCTTTCTTT. This translates into CASSSQGGPSGEAFF.

This chain joins TRBV7-2 and TRBJ2-2; 11 bases are shared with TRBD2. Germline-derived CDR1 and CDR2 are SGHTA and FQGNSA. V was clipped by 4 bases and J by 1 base; unmatched bases: 5. CDR3 length equals 17 residues. Written as DNA, the CDR3 is TGTGCCAGCAGCTCAAGGGGACTAGCGGAGAACACCGGGGAGCTGTTTTTT. Protein sequence: CASSSRGLAENTGELFF.

This rearrangement joins TRBV6-4 to TRBJ1-3, with 7 bases matching TRBD1. The CDR3 extends over 13 amino acids. V was pared by 2 bases and J by 6 bases, with 1 base of the junction left unmatched. Germline V gene lookup returns CDR1 MRHNA and CDR2 SNTAGT. The CDR3 reads CASSDGTENTIYF. CDR3 coding DNA: TGTGCCAGCAGTGACGGGACAGAAAACACCATATATTTT.

V gene TRBV28 combines with J gene TRBJ2-5; the match to TRBD1 covers 8 bases. Per germline, CDR1 MDHEN and CDR2 SYDVKM. Trimming at V came to 4 bases and at J to 7 bases, leaving 14 bases not matched to a gene. This CDR3 contains 16 residues. The CDR3 region is CASSSGGAGGQGTQYF. CDR3 coding DNA: TGTGCCAGCAGTTCGGGCGGGGCAGGGGGCCAGGGGACCCAGTACTTC.

This chain joins TRBV11-3 and TRBJ2-2; 8 bases align to TRBD1. Germline V CDR1 and CDR2: SGHNT, YENEEA. This CDR3 is 17 amino acids long. With V trimmed by 4 bases and J by 4 bases, 11 bases remained unmatched. The CDR3: CASSWTGSSLGTGELFF. The CDR3 DNA reads TGTGCCAGCAGCTGGACAGGGAGTTCTCTTGGCACCGGGGAGCTGTTTTTT.

CDR3 sequence (DNA): TGTGCCAGCAGCCCGGGACAGACTTTGAACACTGAAGCTTTCTTT. Translated: CASSPGQTLNTEAFF. The chain is built from TRBV5-4 and TRBJ1-1, with 7 bases matching TRBD1. The V gene end was trimmed by 4 bases and the J gene end by 0 bases; junction bases not matched to a gene: 6. The CDR3 totals 15 residues. The V gene's germline CDR1 is SGHNT and CDR2 YYREEE (reference sequence).

The rearrangement links TRBV5-5 to TRBJ1-1; D is ambiguous. With 0 bases removed from V and 5 bases from J, the gap between germline ends came to 11 bases. This CDR3 contains 14 residues. Germline V CDR1 and CDR2: SGHKS, YYEKEE (reference sequence). The CDR3 DNA follows: TGTGCCAGCAGCTTGGACAGCTGGGCAACTGAAGCTTTCTTT. Translating it yields CASSLDSWATEAFF.

V and J are TRBV5-1 and TRBJ2-2; a weak D match, TRBD1 (6 bases). This CDR3 has 14 amino acids. V shed 2 bases and J shed 3 bases, with 8 bases lying between them. Germline V lookup: CDR1 SGHRS, CDR2 YFSETQ. The CDR3 region is CASSFRTDTGELFF. In DNA form, the CDR3 reads TGCGCCAGCAGCTTTAGGACAGACACCGGGGAGCTGTTTTTT.

The chain joins TRBV14 to TRBJ1-1, with a weak D call TRBD1 (5 bases). Germline CDR1 is SGHDN and CDR2 is FVKESK. The CDR3 has 14 residues. V lost 1 base, J lost 4 bases, and 10 bases lay in between. The CDR3 sequence: CASSQVGGGTEAFF. The DNA for the CDR3 is TGTGCCAGCAGCCAAGTCGGGGGAGGCACTGAAGCTTTCTTT.

This rearrangement joins TRBV5-1 to TRBJ1-6; D not certain. The CDR3 covers 15 residues. Deletions cut 5 bases from V and 0 bases from J, with 9 bases between. Germline values: CDR1 SGHRS, CDR2 YFSETQ. In DNA, the CDR3 is TGCGCCAGCAGGCTGGGGAGCTCCTATAATTCACCCCTCCACTTT. Amino acids: CASRLGSSYNSPLHF.